This T cell receptor (beta chain) is drawn from a study of shared T cell receptors in the human thymus. Only in-frame clones appear in the TCRdb table, and some are missing; sequencing was by immunoSEQ multiplex PCR. The table shows approximately 660,000 clones, with over 75% occurring only once. Germline V gene data show CDR1 as SEHNR and CDR2 as FQNEAQ (reference sequence). Unmatched junction bases numbered 3, after V lost 3 bases and J lost 3 bases. The CDR3 consists of 14 residues. These data were likewise used in another study, on human thymus T cells. From that paper: Corrective heart surgery yielded the resections from which the thymus tissue came. Usage of V and J genes appeared biased in thymic and blood repertoires. Related reports documented highly overlapping thymic repertoires among unrelated individuals.

The sequenced sample consisted of thymocytes. The receptor was isolated from a boy under three years old with a congenital heart defect. This chain connects TRBV7-9 to TRBJ2-7; 9 positions agree with TRBD1. CDR3 sequence reads: CASSFPTGGYEQYF. The CDR3 region has the DNA TGTGCCAGCAGCTTTCCGACAGGGGGCTACGAGCAGTACTTC.